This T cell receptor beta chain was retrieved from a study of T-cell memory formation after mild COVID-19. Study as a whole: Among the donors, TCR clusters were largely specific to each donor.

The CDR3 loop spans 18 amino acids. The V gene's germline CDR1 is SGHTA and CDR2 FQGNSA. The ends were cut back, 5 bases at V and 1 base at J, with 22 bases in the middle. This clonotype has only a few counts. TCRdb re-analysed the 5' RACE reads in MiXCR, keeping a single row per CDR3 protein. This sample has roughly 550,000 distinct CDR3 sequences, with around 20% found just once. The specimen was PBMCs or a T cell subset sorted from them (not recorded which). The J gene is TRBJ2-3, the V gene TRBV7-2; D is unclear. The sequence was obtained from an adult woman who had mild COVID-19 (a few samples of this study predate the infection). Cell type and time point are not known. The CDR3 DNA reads TGTGCCAGCAGCGGGAATACTAAGTCGGAGTGGGGCACAGATACGCAGTATTTT. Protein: CASSGNTKSEWGTDTQYF. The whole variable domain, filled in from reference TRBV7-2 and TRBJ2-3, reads GAGVSQSPSNKVTEKGKDVELRCDPISGHTALYWYRQSLGQGLEFLIYFQGNSAPDKSGLPSDRFSAERTGGSVSTLTIQRTQQEDSAVYLCASSGNTKSEWGTDTQYFGPGTRLTVL.